This is a list of T cell receptor beta chains from one sample in a study of regulatory T cells. Assay used: immunoSEQ multiplex PCR; TCRdb lists only in-frame clones, some missing. The sample consists of over 30,000 clones, nearly 95% of them appearing once. The specimen was conventional CD4+ T cells sorted from blood. The receptors were gathered from a child aged 2-15 years with CD3G deficiency. The CDR3 runs from the conserved cysteine through the conserved F or W. Fields, in order: J gene, V gene, CDR3 protein.

j_gene: TRBJ1-1
v_gene: TRBV6-1
CDR3aa: CASSELLGSNTEAFF

j_gene: TRBJ2-1
v_gene: TRBV7-9
CDR3aa: CASSSPIGTSGSGEQFF

j_gene: TRBJ2-1
v_gene: TRBV10-3
CDR3aa: CAISEGGREQFF

j_gene: TRBJ2-5
v_gene: TRBV5-1
CDR3aa: CASSWGDRVQETQYF

j_gene: TRBJ1-5
v_gene: TRBV28
CDR3aa: CASSLTFNQPQHF

j_gene: TRBJ2-7
v_gene: TRBV28
CDR3aa: CASSSPGGSGRNEQYF

j_gene: TRBJ2-2
v_gene: TRBV28
CDR3aa: CASSLNFGELFF

j_gene: TRBJ2-7
v_gene: TRBV5-1
CDR3aa: CASSLTGSPYEQYF

j_gene: TRBJ2-5
v_gene: TRBV14
CDR3aa: CASSQGTGSETQYF

j_gene: TRBJ2-2
v_gene: TRBV28
CDR3aa: CASRPRTGPLGNTGELFF

j_gene: TRBJ2-1
v_gene: TRBV5-1
CDR3aa: CASSKAGSNEQFF

j_gene: TRBJ1-1
v_gene: TRBV28
CDR3aa: CASSFLQLNTEAFF

j_gene: TRBJ1-1
v_gene: TRBV5-1
CDR3aa: CASSLGGRGRNTEAFF

j_gene: TRBJ2-3
v_gene: TRBV28
CDR3aa: CASSHTSGSLADTQYF

j_gene: TRBJ2-7
v_gene: TRBV28
CDR3aa: CASSSTGLAGGAYF

j_gene: TRBJ2-4
v_gene: TRBV28
CDR3aa: CASSFGDRGFRAKNIQYF

j_gene: TRBJ1-5
v_gene: TRBV28
CDR3aa: CASRRQITSNQPQHF

j_gene: TRBJ1-1
v_gene: TRBV5-1
CDR3aa: CASSFWGNTEAFF

j_gene: TRBJ2-7
v_gene: TRBV28
CDR3aa: CASSLSPYYEQYF

j_gene: TRBJ2-1
v_gene: TRBV19
CDR3aa: CASSPIGAGGVGEQFF

j_gene: TRBJ2-7
v_gene: TRBV28
CDR3aa: CASRRGTGKGQGYEQYF

j_gene: TRBJ2-7
v_gene: TRBV6-1
CDR3aa: CASSDRKRQYF

j_gene: TRBJ2-1
v_gene: TRBV7-8
CDR3aa: CASSLASYNEQFF

j_gene: TRBJ2-3
v_gene: TRBV28
CDR3aa: CASSFASSSSGRSLAQYF

j_gene: TRBJ2-1
v_gene: TRBV12-5
CDR3aa: CASGFFNEQFF

j_gene: TRBJ2-1
v_gene: TRBV20-1
CDR3aa: CSAKDYNEQFF

j_gene: TRBJ2-2
v_gene: TRBV19
CDR3aa: CASCRDHTINTGELFF

j_gene: TRBJ2-7
v_gene: TRBV30
CDR3aa: CAWSVLGTSGDLYEQYF

j_gene: TRBJ1-2
v_gene: TRBV6-1
CDR3aa: CASKRTGGDGYTF

j_gene: TRBJ1-5
v_gene: TRBV28
CDR3aa: CASGWRGEGQPQHF

j_gene: TRBJ2-2
v_gene: TRBV28
CDR3aa: CASSLTWTSGGTGELFF

j_gene: TRBJ2-4
v_gene: TRBV5-1
CDR3aa: CASSATLHGIQYF